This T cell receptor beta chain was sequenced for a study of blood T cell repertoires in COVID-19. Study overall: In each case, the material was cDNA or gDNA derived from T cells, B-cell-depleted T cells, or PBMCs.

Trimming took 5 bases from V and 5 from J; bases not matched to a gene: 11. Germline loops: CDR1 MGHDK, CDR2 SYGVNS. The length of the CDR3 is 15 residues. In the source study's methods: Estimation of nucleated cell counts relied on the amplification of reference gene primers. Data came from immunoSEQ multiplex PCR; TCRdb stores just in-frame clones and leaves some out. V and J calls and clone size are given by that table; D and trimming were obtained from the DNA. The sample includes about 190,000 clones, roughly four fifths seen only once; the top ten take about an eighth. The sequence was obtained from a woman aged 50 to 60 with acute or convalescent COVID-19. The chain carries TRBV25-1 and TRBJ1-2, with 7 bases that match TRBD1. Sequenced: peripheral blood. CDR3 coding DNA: TGTGCCAGCAGTTTCCGACAGGGAAAACATTATGGCTACACCTTC. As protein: CASSFRQGKHYGYTF.